The source of this T cell receptor beta chain is a study of T cells in Graves' hyperthyroidism and ophthalmopathy. Using RNA transcripts as the source, TCR beta CDR3 regions were amplified. A set of HTBI primers served as the primers for a first-round RT-PCR of the TCR CDR3. TCRdb reprocessed the multiplex PCR reads with MiXCR, giving one entry per CDR3 protein. Of some 490,000 distinct CDR3 sequences in the sample, approximately 23% are singletons; the top ten hold approximately 49%. Germline CDR1 and CDR2: SGHKS and YYEKEE (reference sequence). The CDR3 is made up of 15 amino acids. Trimming took off 3 bases at V and 8 bases at J, with 18 bases between the two ends. Findings of the study overall: Clonotypes that were expanded in thyroid above 0.001 mostly appeared in blood too.

Not enrolled were patients with uncontrolled infection, other autoimmune disease, pregnancy or lactation. The diagnostic basis comprised clinical symptoms, serum thyroxine and TRAb, thyroid ultrasound and orbital computed tomography. Fresh 10 ml peripheral blood yielded PBMCs. The count of this clonotype is one. Its antigen is as yet unknown. The sequenced sample was blood. The rearrangement joins TRBV5-5 to TRBJ1-3; perhaps TRBD1 as D (6 bases). This clonotype was obtained from a woman between 65 and 79 years old with Graves' ophthalmopathy. Here the CDR3 DNA reads TGTGCCAGCAGCTGGGGACAAACGATCCGGGACACCATATATTTT. This translates into CASSWGQTIRDTIYF.